The 3 T cell receptor beta chains given below trace back to one sample, sequenced in a study of T cell responses to AZD1222 COVID-19 vaccine. The repertoire was sequenced with immunoSEQ multiplex PCR; TCRdb's copy has only in-frame clones and lacks some. The profile shows 70,000 to 80,000 clones, roughly 88% of them singletons. This material consisted of peripheral blood, taken on day 0 of AZD1222 vaccination. These receptor sequences come from an adult in good health.

CDR3 coding DNA: TGTGCCAGCATCCCAGACGGGCGCAATCAGCCCCAGCATTTT. Translated: CASIPDGRNQPQHF. The J gene is TRBJ1-5, the V gene TRBV6-5; no firm D call. The CDR3 spans 14 residues. CDR1 MNHEY and CDR2 SVGAGI come from the germline V gene. Trimming shortened V by 7 bases and J by 2 bases, and 12 bases separated the two germline ends.

This chain connects TRBV27 to TRBJ1-1; D ambiguous. CDR3 length: 17 residues. Per the germline V gene, CDR1 is MNHEY and CDR2 is SMNVEV (reference sequence). Trimming stripped 5 bases from V and 1 base from J, with 20 bases between. The CDR3 is CASSSHPGRTQNTEAFF. The DNA for the CDR3 is TGTGCCAGCAGTAGCCACCCCGGGAGAACCCAGAACACTGAAGCTTTCTTT.

Concerning this clone: Other nucleotide sequences in the sample specify the same CDR3. V gene TRBV3-1 (or the pseudogene TRBV3-2) combines with J gene TRBJ2-2, with D possibly being TRBD2 (5 bases). The CDR3 is 14 amino acids. Germline V gene lookup returns CDR1 LGHDT and CDR2 YNNKEL (reference sequence). V lost 1 base to trimming and J lost 5 bases, with 8 bases between them. CDR3 sequence: CASSQGRGTGELFF. CDR3 nucleotides: TGTGCCAGCAGCCAAGGTCGAGGGACCGGGGAGCTGTTTTTT.